This is a list of T cell receptor beta chains from one sample in a study of cytomegalovirus exposure and HLA in healthy donors. Sequencing used immunoSEQ multiplex PCR; TCRdb keeps in-frame clones, though not all of them. Found here are about 130,000 clones, around 8.5% of them singletons; the top ten hold approximately 5%. The specimen was PBMCs. The receptors derive from a man aged 35-49 years in good health and CMV-seronegative. Each CDR3 is given with its conserved first and last residue. The order of the fields is clone size, D gene, V gene, J gene, CDR3 protein, CDR3 DNA. D genes are given only for firm matches. Size is stated for part of the rows, as once, few or many counts, or as a class when the clone is expanded.

clone size: NA; D gene: NA; V gene: TRBV4-1; J gene: TRBJ2-7; CDR3 protein: CASSQQRSYEQYF; CDR3 DNA: TGCGCCAGCAGCCAACAGCGCTCCTACGAGCAGTACTTC
clone size: few; D gene: TRBD1; V gene: TRBV27; J gene: TRBJ1-4; CDR3 protein: CASSLSYGTGPEKLFF; CDR3 DNA: TGTGCCAGCAGTTTATCCTACGGGACAGGGCCTGAAAAACTGTTTTTT
clone size: few; D gene: TRBD1; V gene: TRBV5-1; J gene: TRBJ2-6; CDR3 protein: CASSLRSGGAGANVLTF; CDR3 DNA: TGCGCCAGCAGCTTGAGGTCAGGGGGTGCTGGGGCCAACGTCCTGACTTTC
clone size: NA; D gene: NA; V gene: TRBV18; J gene: TRBJ1-2; CDR3 protein: CASSPREGDYGYTF; CDR3 DNA: TGTGCCAGCTCACCGCGAGAGGGAGACTATGGCTACACCTTC
clone size: NA; D gene: TRBD1; V gene: TRBV14; J gene: TRBJ1-2; CDR3 protein: CASSQTGGEFYGYTF; CDR3 DNA: TGTGCCAGCAGCCAGACAGGGGGAGAGTTCTATGGCTACACCTTC
clone size: NA; D gene: TRBD1; V gene: TRBV5-6; J gene: TRBJ2-7; CDR3 protein: CASSSALQGVREQYF; CDR3 DNA: TGTGCCAGCAGCTCGGCCCTACAGGGGGTGCGCGAGCAGTACTTC
clone size: few; D gene: NA; V gene: TRBV9; J gene: TRBJ2-1; CDR3 protein: CASSPMGRGSYNEQFF; CDR3 DNA: TGTGCCAGCAGCCCGATGGGCAGGGGATCCTACAATGAGCAGTTCTTC
clone size: NA; D gene: NA; V gene: TRBV5-4; J gene: TRBJ2-3; CDR3 protein: CASSLELRGTDTQYF; CDR3 DNA: TGTGCCAGCAGCTTGGAGTTGCGGGGCACAGATACGCAGTATTTT
clone size: NA; D gene: TRBD1; V gene: TRBV30; J gene: TRBJ2-5; CDR3 protein: CAWSAGQGGETQYF; CDR3 DNA: TGTGCCTGGAGTGCTGGACAGGGGGGAGAGACCCAGTACTTC
clone size: NA; D gene: TRBD1; V gene: TRBV4-1; J gene: TRBJ1-6; CDR3 protein: CARSQLHGTGGSPLHF; CDR3 DNA: TGCGCCAGAAGCCAACTCCACGGGACAGGGGGTTCACCCCTCCACTTT
clone size: NA; D gene: NA; V gene: TRBV4-2; J gene: TRBJ1-2; CDR3 protein: CASSHTPPTVGYTF; CDR3 DNA: TGTGCCAGCAGCCACACCCCCCCGACAGTTGGCTACACCTTC
clone size: few; D gene: TRBD1; V gene: TRBV30; J gene: TRBJ1-2; CDR3 protein: CAWSAGTVYGYTF; CDR3 DNA: TGTGCCTGGAGTGCCGGGACAGTCTATGGCTACACCTTC
clone size: few; D gene: NA; V gene: TRBV4-1; J gene: TRBJ2-1; CDR3 protein: CASSQDGGYTNEQFF; CDR3 DNA: TGCGCCAGCAGCCAAGATGGAGGCTACACAAATGAGCAGTTCTTC
clone size: NA; D gene: NA; V gene: TRBV28; J gene: TRBJ2-3; CDR3 protein: CASSLVTGGKELAGTGTDTQYF; CDR3 DNA: TGTGCCAGCAGTTTAGTGACAGGGGGTAAGGAACTAGCGGGGACAGGCACAGATACGCAGTATTTT
clone size: few; D gene: NA; V gene: TRBV15; J gene: TRBJ2-5; CDR3 protein: CATSRVAGPLVETQYF; CDR3 DNA: TGTGCCACCAGCAGAGTTGCGGGGCCTCTCGTAGAGACCCAGTACTTC
clone size: NA; D gene: NA; V gene: TRBV27; J gene: TRBJ1-6; CDR3 protein: CASSFNTFINSPLHF; CDR3 DNA: TGTGCCAGCAGTTTTAATACATTTATTAATTCACCCCTCCACTTT
clone size: NA; D gene: NA; V gene: TRBV6-4; J gene: TRBJ2-3; CDR3 protein: CASSEYSTDTQYF; CDR3 DNA: TGTGCCAGCAGTGAATATAGCACAGATACGCAGTATTTT
clone size: NA; D gene: NA; V gene: TRBV5-1; J gene: TRBJ1-2; CDR3 protein: CASSLAGMGTGLTRGYTF; CDR3 DNA: TGCGCCAGCAGCTTGGCAGGAATGGGAACAGGGCTGACTCGGGGCTACACCTTC
clone size: NA; D gene: NA; V gene: TRBV7-2; J gene: TRBJ2-7; CDR3 protein: CASSSGTFYEQYF; CDR3 DNA: TGTGCCAGCAGCTCGGGAACCTTCTACGAGCAGTACTTC
clone size: NA; D gene: NA; V gene: TRBV5-4; J gene: TRBJ2-2; CDR3 protein: CASSFSTGELFF; CDR3 DNA: TGTGCCAGCAGCTTTAGCACCGGGGAGCTGTTTTTT
clone size: NA; D gene: TRBD1; V gene: TRBV10-2; J gene: TRBJ1-3; CDR3 protein: CASRGTAGNNIYF; CDR3 DNA: TGCGCCAGCAGGGGGACAGCAGGAAACAACATATATTTT
clone size: few; D gene: NA; V gene: TRBV9; J gene: TRBJ2-5; CDR3 protein: CASSVGGRQETQYF; CDR3 DNA: TGTGCCAGCAGCGTCGGGGGGCGGCAAGAGACCCAGTACTTC
clone size: NA; D gene: TRBD1; V gene: TRBV7-8; J gene: TRBJ1-1; CDR3 protein: CASRTGAGEAFF; CDR3 DNA: TGTGCCAGCAGAACAGGGGCGGGTGAAGCTTTCTTT
clone size: NA; D gene: NA; V gene: TRBV28; J gene: TRBJ1-2; CDR3 protein: CASTLGANYGYTF; CDR3 DNA: TGTGCCAGCACCCTTGGGGCCAACTATGGCTACACCTTC
clone size: few; D gene: NA; V gene: TRBV19; J gene: TRBJ2-4; CDR3 protein: CASSTGGNIQYF; CDR3 DNA: TGTGCCAGTAGTACCGGGGGTAACATTCAGTACTTC
clone size: few; D gene: TRBD1; V gene: TRBV6-1; J gene: TRBJ1-2; CDR3 protein: CASRDGTGGNYGYTF; CDR3 DNA: TGTGCCAGCAGAGACGGGACAGGGGGTAATTATGGCTACACCTTC
clone size: NA; D gene: NA; V gene: TRBV12-5; J gene: TRBJ2-7; CDR3 protein: CASGFDTSYEQYF; CDR3 DNA: TGTGCTAGTGGTTTCGACACTTCCTACGAGCAGTACTTC
clone size: NA; D gene: NA; V gene: TRBV5-1; J gene: TRBJ2-5; CDR3 protein: CASSRWRDRETQYF; CDR3 DNA: TGCGCCAGCAGCCGCTGGAGGGACCGGGAGACCCAGTACTTC
clone size: few; D gene: TRBD1; V gene: TRBV28; J gene: TRBJ1-5; CDR3 protein: CASRGTGANQPQHF; CDR3 DNA: TGTGCCAGCAGAGGGACAGGGGCAAATCAGCCCCAGCATTTT
clone size: NA; D gene: NA; V gene: TRBV19; J gene: TRBJ1-3; CDR3 protein: CASLTTGSGNTIYF; CDR3 DNA: TGTGCCAGTCTTACAACAGGTTCTGGAAACACCATATATTTT
clone size: NA; D gene: TRBD1; V gene: TRBV7-9; J gene: TRBJ2-3; CDR3 protein: CASREQPTGTGISDTQYF; CDR3 DNA: TGTGCCAGCAGGGAGCAGCCCACCGGGACAGGGATATCAGATACGCAGTATTTT
clone size: few; D gene: NA; V gene: TRBV29-1; J gene: TRBJ2-2; CDR3 protein: CSVERGGELFF; CDR3 DNA: TGCAGCGTTGAAAGGGGCGGGGAGCTGTTTTTT
clone size: few; D gene: NA; V gene: TRBV5-1; J gene: TRBJ1-1; CDR3 protein: CASSLEPTNTEAFF; CDR3 DNA: TGCGCCAGCAGCTTGGAGCCGACAAACACTGAAGCTTTCTTT
clone size: NA; D gene: NA; V gene: TRBV18; J gene: TRBJ2-3; CDR3 protein: CASSPLERRTDTQYF; CDR3 DNA: TGTGCCAGCTCACCACTAGAACGGAGAACAGATACGCAGTATTTT
clone size: NA; D gene: TRBD2; V gene: TRBV6-4; J gene: TRBJ2-1; CDR3 protein: CASSDRPSGGLLDYEQFF; CDR3 DNA: TGTGCCAGCAGTGATCGCCCTAGCGGGGGACTTCTAGATTATGAGCAGTTCTTC
clone size: NA; D gene: NA; V gene: TRBV7-8; J gene: TRBJ2-3; CDR3 protein: CASSHTDNTDTQYF; CDR3 DNA: TGTGCCAGCAGCCACACGGACAACACAGATACGCAGTATTTT
clone size: NA; D gene: TRBD1; V gene: TRBV7-2; J gene: TRBJ2-7; CDR3 protein: CASSGRDRAYYEQYF; CDR3 DNA: TGTGCCAGCAGCGGCCGGGACAGGGCCTATTACGAGCAGTACTTC
clone size: NA; D gene: NA; V gene: TRBV5-1; J gene: TRBJ2-1; CDR3 protein: CASSLARNEQFF; CDR3 DNA: TGCGCCAGCAGCTTAGCACGTAATGAGCAGTTCTTC
clone size: NA; D gene: TRBD1; V gene: TRBV27; J gene: TRBJ2-3; CDR3 protein: CASSGQGAGDTQYF; CDR3 DNA: TGTGCCAGCAGCGGGCAGGGGGCGGGAGATACGCAGTATTTT
clone size: few; D gene: TRBD1; V gene: TRBV4-3; J gene: TRBJ1-1; CDR3 protein: CASSRTGGRTEAFF; CDR3 DNA: TGCGCCAGCAGCCGTACAGGGGGAAGGACTGAAGCTTTCTTT